The rows below give T cell receptor beta chains drawn from one sample of a study of cytomegalovirus exposure and HLA in healthy donors. The protocol was immunoSEQ multiplex PCR, while the TCRdb copy is restricted to in-frame clones and leaves out a portion. The sample lists more than 90,000 clones, over 55% occurring once. Material for sequencing was PBMCs. Receptors originate from a boy aged 5-17 years in good health and CMV-seropositive. The conserved cysteine and the conserved F or W are not part of the CDR3 here. The order of the fields is J gene, V gene, CDR3 protein.

TRBJ2-6 | TRBV7-8 | ASSLGQIYSGANVLT
TRBJ1-2 | TRBV9 | ASSAATGNYGYT
TRBJ2-5 | TRBV6-5 | ASSNRWAETQY
TRBJ2-3 | TRBV5-4 | ASSLGTSGIDTQY
TRBJ1-2 | TRBV12-5 | ASGLVLTGRGYT
TRBJ1-5 | TRBV27 | ASSLTPNAAQPQH
TRBJ1-1 | TRBV6-5 | ASSYEADAEAF
TRBJ1-1 | TRBV15 | ATSSVVRGTSNTEAF
TRBJ2-3 | TRBV7-9 | ASSMRGDVTDTQY
TRBJ2-7 | TRBV7-2 | ASSFDSGTSGSKEQY
TRBJ2-5 | TRBV2 | ASSDLVRQETQY
TRBJ2-1 | TRBV13 | ASSLTSGAEQF